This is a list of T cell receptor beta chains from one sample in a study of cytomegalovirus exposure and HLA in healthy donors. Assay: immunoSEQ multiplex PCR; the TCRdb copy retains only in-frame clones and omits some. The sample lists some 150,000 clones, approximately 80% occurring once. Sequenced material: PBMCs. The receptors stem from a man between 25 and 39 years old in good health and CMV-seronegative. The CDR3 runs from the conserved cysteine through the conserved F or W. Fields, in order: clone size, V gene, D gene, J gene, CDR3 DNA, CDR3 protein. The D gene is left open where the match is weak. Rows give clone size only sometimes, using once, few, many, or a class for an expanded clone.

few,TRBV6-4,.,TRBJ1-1,TGTGCCAGCAGTTTGGAGATTGGTGATGAAGCTTTCTTT,CASSLEIGDEAFF
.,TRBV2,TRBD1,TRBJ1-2,TGTGCCAGCAGTGTAACAGGGGGCGGGAGTGACACCTTC,CASSVTGGGSDTF
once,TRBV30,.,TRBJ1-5,TGTGCCTGGGCAATGGAGGGTCCGAGGACGGCCTATCAGCCCCAGCATTTT,CAWAMEGPRTAYQPQHF
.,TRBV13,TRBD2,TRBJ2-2,TGTGCCAGCAGTCCTGGGACTAGCGGGAGTATCGGGGAGCTGTTTTTT,CASSPGTSGSIGELFF
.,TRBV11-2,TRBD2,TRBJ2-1,TGTGCCAGCAGCAATCCGCGGGAGCCGTACAATGAGCAGTTCTTC,CASSNPREPYNEQFF
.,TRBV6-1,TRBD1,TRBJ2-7,TGTGCCAGCAGGCCACAGGGGACAGGCGAGCAGTACTTC,CASRPQGTGEQYF
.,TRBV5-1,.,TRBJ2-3,TGCGCCAGCAGCCACGAAGACAGAGAAGGCACAGATACGCAGTATTTT,CASSHEDREGTDTQYF
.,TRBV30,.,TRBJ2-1,TGTGCCTGGACCCCCGGGGAGAACCATGAGCAGTTCTTC,CAWTPGENHEQFF
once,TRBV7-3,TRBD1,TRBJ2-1,TGTGCCAGCAGCGAGATTCGACAGGGGAATGAGCAGTTCTTC,CASSEIRQGNEQFF
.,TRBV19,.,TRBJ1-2,TGTGCCGCACACACTAACTATGGCTACACCTTC,CAAHTNYGYTF
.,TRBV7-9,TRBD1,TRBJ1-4,TGTGCCAGCAGCTTAAAGGGGACAGGGGCCTCAACTAATGAAAAACTGTTTTTT,CASSLKGTGASTNEKLFF
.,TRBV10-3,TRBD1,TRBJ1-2,TGTGCCATCACGTTCGGACAGGGGGCTCACTATGGCTACACCTTC,CAITFGQGAHYGYTF
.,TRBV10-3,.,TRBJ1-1,TGTGCCATCAGTGGACAGGATTCCCCGGCTTTCTTT,CAISGQDSPAFF
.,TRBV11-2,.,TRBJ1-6,TGTGCCAGCAGCCCGTACCCCGTGGGGCCATCTCTTTCACCCCTCCACTTT,CASSPYPVGPSLSPLHF
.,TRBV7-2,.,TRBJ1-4,TGTGCCAGCAGGCGGAGGGGCGGGAGTGAAAAACTGTTTTTT,CASRRRGGSEKLFF
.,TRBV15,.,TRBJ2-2,TGTGCCACATCAAACGGGGTTAACACCGGGGAGCTGTTTTTT,CATSNGVNTGELFF
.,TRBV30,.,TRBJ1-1,TGTGCCTCACTGGACACTGAAGCTTTCTTT,CASLDTEAFF
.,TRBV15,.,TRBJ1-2,TGTGCCACCGGGGTCGGCAGGGAAAATGGCTACACCTTC,CATGVGRENGYTF
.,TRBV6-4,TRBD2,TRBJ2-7,TGTGCCAGCAGTGTACAAAGCGGGGGGGGTTACGAGCAGTACTTC,CASSVQSGGGYEQYF
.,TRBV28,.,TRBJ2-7,TGTGCCAGCACCCAAGGAGCCTACGAGCAGTACTTC,CASTQGAYEQYF
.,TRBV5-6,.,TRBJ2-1,TGTGCCAGCAGCCCAGAACCACCGGGGACCTACAATGAGCAGTTCTTC,CASSPEPPGTYNEQFF
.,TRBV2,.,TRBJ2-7,TGTGCCAGCAGAGCCGAAACAGGGCGGCTTAGCTACGAGCAGTACTTC,CASRAETGRLSYEQYF
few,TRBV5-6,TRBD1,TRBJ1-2,TGTGCCAGCAGCGCCGGGGGACAGGGGGACTATGGCTACACCTTC,CASSAGGQGDYGYTF
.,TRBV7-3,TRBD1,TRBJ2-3,TGTGCCAGCAGCACGACAGGGGCTGCAGTGGATACGCAGTATTTT,CASSTTGAAVDTQYF